This is a list of T cell receptor beta chains from one sample in a study of shared clonotypes between healthy human individuals. The table came from immunoSEQ multiplex PCR; TCRdb's copy has only in-frame clones and leaves some out. Among 2,500,000 or so clones listed, under 95% were seen once. The sequencing sample was made of naive CD4+ T cells from PBMCs. These receptors originate from a man younger than 30 in good health. Some clones in this sample may be carry-over from other donors' samples. Each CDR3 is given with its conserved first and last residue. The order of the fields is J gene, V gene, CDR3 length, D gene, clone size, CDR3 DNA, CDR3 protein. A D gene is named only where the DNA matches it firmly. Only some rows state a clone size, as once, few, many or a class for expanded clones.

J gene: TRBJ1-2
V gene: TRBV20-1
CDR3 length: 11
D gene: -
clone size: few
CDR3 DNA: TGCAGTGCTAGAGTTGGCTATGGCTACACCTTC
CDR3 protein: CSARVGYGYTF

J gene: TRBJ2-1
V gene: TRBV6-1
CDR3 length: 16
D gene: -
clone size: -
CDR3 DNA: TGTGCCAGCAGTGCACTACTAGGGTTCAGGCGGGATGAGCAGTTCTTC
CDR3 protein: CASSALLGFRRDEQFF

J gene: TRBJ1-3
V gene: TRBV4-3
CDR3 length: 15
D gene: -
clone size: -
CDR3 DNA: TGCGCCAGCAGCCAAGTACAGGGCTTTGGAAACACCATATATTTT
CDR3 protein: CASSQVQGFGNTIYF

J gene: TRBJ2-5
V gene: TRBV11-1
CDR3 length: 15
D gene: -
clone size: once
CDR3 DNA: TGTGCCAGCAGCCCAGGGGGGACGCCGGGGGAGACCCAGTACTTC
CDR3 protein: CASSPGGTPGETQYF

J gene: TRBJ2-2
V gene: TRBV6-4
CDR3 length: 14
D gene: -
clone size: -
CDR3 DNA: TGTGCCAGCAAGGACAGCGCGAACACCGGGGAGCTGTTTTTT
CDR3 protein: CASKDSANTGELFF

J gene: TRBJ2-5
V gene: TRBV18
CDR3 length: 13
D gene: -
clone size: -
CDR3 DNA: TGTGCCAGCTCCCCCGGCGTAGAAGAGACCCAGTACTTC
CDR3 protein: CASSPGVEETQYF

J gene: TRBJ2-3
V gene: TRBV7-9
CDR3 length: 15
D gene: -
clone size: -
CDR3 DNA: TGTGCCAGCAGCCCGGCGGGCGGACCCACAGATACGCAGTATTTT
CDR3 protein: CASSPAGGPTDTQYF

J gene: TRBJ2-7
V gene: TRBV28
CDR3 length: 10
D gene: -
clone size: -
CDR3 DNA: TGTGCCAGCGGTCGCGAGACGGAGTACTTC
CDR3 protein: CASGRETEYF

J gene: TRBJ2-5
V gene: TRBV10-2
CDR3 length: 13
D gene: -
clone size: -
CDR3 DNA: TGCGCCAGCAGTGTGGGGCCCTGGGAGACCCAGTACTTC
CDR3 protein: CASSVGPWETQYF

J gene: TRBJ2-3
V gene: TRBV28
CDR3 length: 15
D gene: -
clone size: -
CDR3 DNA: TGTGCCAGCAGCCCATCCCATACAGGAACAGATACGCAGTATTTT
CDR3 protein: CASSPSHTGTDTQYF

J gene: TRBJ1-5
V gene: TRBV6-1
CDR3 length: 14
D gene: -
clone size: -
CDR3 DNA: TGTGCCAGCAGTGAATCGCTCTCCAATCAGCCCCAGCATTTT
CDR3 protein: CASSESLSNQPQHF

J gene: TRBJ2-5
V gene: TRBV5-4
CDR3 length: 18
D gene: TRBD2
clone size: -
CDR3 DNA: TGTGCCAGCAGCTTGGCCCTCGGAACTAGCGGGAGTGGAGAGACCCAGTACTTC
CDR3 protein: CASSLALGTSGSGETQYF

J gene: TRBJ2-3
V gene: TRBV29-1
CDR3 length: 16
D gene: TRBD2
clone size: -
CDR3 DNA: TGCAGCGTTGGCCGGACTAGCGGGACAGCAACAGATACGCAGTATTTT
CDR3 protein: CSVGRTSGTATDTQYF

J gene: TRBJ2-7
V gene: TRBV27
CDR3 length: 15
D gene: -
clone size: -
CDR3 DNA: TGTGCCAGCAGTTTATTCGGACGGGGATCCTACGAGCAGTACTTC
CDR3 protein: CASSLFGRGSYEQYF

J gene: TRBJ2-5
V gene: TRBV5-4
CDR3 length: 15
D gene: -
clone size: -
CDR3 DNA: TGTGCCAGCAGGGAAGGGGCCCCGGGCCAAGAGACCCAGTACTTC
CDR3 protein: CASREGAPGQETQYF

J gene: TRBJ2-2
V gene: TRBV11-3
CDR3 length: 14
D gene: -
clone size: -
CDR3 DNA: TGTGCCAGCAGCTTAGTCCGGGGCACCGGGGAGCTGTTTTTT
CDR3 protein: CASSLVRGTGELFF

J gene: TRBJ1-1
V gene: TRBV5-4
CDR3 length: 18
D gene: TRBD1
clone size: -
CDR3 DNA: TGTGCCAGCAGCTTGGGTAGCGGCAGGGGGCTGCAGAACACTGAAGCTTTCTTT
CDR3 protein: CASSLGSGRGLQNTEAFF

J gene: TRBJ2-3
V gene: TRBV7-6
CDR3 length: 15
D gene: TRBD2
clone size: -
CDR3 DNA: TGTGCCAGCAGCCAGCGCGGGAGTGGCACAGATACGCAGTATTTT
CDR3 protein: CASSQRGSGTDTQYF

J gene: TRBJ1-4
V gene: TRBV7-9
CDR3 length: 14
D gene: TRBD1
clone size: -
CDR3 DNA: TGTGCCAGCAGCTTACCCGGACAGGCCCAAAAACTGTTTTTT
CDR3 protein: CASSLPGQAQKLFF

J gene: TRBJ2-3
V gene: TRBV7-8
CDR3 length: 13
D gene: -
clone size: once
CDR3 DNA: TGTGCCAGCAGCCGGGACGTGGGAGATACGCAGTATTTT
CDR3 protein: CASSRDVGDTQYF

J gene: TRBJ2-3
V gene: TRBV5-1
CDR3 length: 14
D gene: -
clone size: -
CDR3 DNA: TGCGCCAGCAGCGTGGAGGGCCAGGGAGATACGCAGTATTTT
CDR3 protein: CASSVEGQGDTQYF

J gene: TRBJ1-4
V gene: TRBV7-9
CDR3 length: 12
D gene: -
clone size: once
CDR3 DNA: TGTGCCAGCAGCCCTAACAGGGAAAAACTGTTTTTT
CDR3 protein: CASSPNREKLFF

J gene: TRBJ2-7
V gene: TRBV5-1
CDR3 length: 15
D gene: -
clone size: -
CDR3 DNA: TGCGCCAGCAGCTTGAGGCTCCGGGGGCTCAACGAGCAGTACTTC
CDR3 protein: CASSLRLRGLNEQYF

J gene: TRBJ2-5
V gene: TRBV11-2
CDR3 length: 16
D gene: TRBD2
clone size: once
CDR3 DNA: TGTGCCAGCAGCTTAGCCCCTAGCGGGAGGGCGCAGACCCAGTACTTC
CDR3 protein: CASSLAPSGRAQTQYF

J gene: TRBJ1-2
V gene: TRBV11-2
CDR3 length: 15
D gene: -
clone size: -
CDR3 DNA: TGTGCCAGCAGCTTAGATTCACAGATAATCTATGGCTACACCTTC
CDR3 protein: CASSLDSQIIYGYTF

J gene: TRBJ1-4
V gene: TRBV7-2
CDR3 length: 12
D gene: -
clone size: few
CDR3 DNA: TGTGCCAGCAGCTTAGCGCGGGAAAAACTGTTTTTT
CDR3 protein: CASSLAREKLFF

J gene: TRBJ1-4
V gene: TRBV5-6
CDR3 length: 14
D gene: -
clone size: few
CDR3 DNA: TGTGCCAGCAGCCTACAGGGAGGGCGTGAAAAACTGTTTTTT
CDR3 protein: CASSLQGGREKLFF

J gene: TRBJ2-2
V gene: TRBV28
CDR3 length: 11
D gene: -
clone size: -
CDR3 DNA: TGTGCCAGCAGTTTTGCCCGGGAGCTGTTTTTT
CDR3 protein: CASSFARELFF